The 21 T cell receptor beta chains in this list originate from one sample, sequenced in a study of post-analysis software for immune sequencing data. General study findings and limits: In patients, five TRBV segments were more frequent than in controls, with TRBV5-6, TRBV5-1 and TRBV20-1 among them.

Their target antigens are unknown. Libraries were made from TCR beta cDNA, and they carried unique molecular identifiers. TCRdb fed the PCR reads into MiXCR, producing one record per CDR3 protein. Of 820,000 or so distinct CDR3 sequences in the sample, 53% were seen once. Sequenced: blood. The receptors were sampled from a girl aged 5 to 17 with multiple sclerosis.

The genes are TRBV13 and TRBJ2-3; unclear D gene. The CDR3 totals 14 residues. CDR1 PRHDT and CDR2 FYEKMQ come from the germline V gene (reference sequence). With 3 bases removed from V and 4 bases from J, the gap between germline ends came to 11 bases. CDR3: CASSFPGSSDTQYF. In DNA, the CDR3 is TGTGCCAGCAGCTTTCCAGGTAGCTCAGATACGCAGTATTTT.

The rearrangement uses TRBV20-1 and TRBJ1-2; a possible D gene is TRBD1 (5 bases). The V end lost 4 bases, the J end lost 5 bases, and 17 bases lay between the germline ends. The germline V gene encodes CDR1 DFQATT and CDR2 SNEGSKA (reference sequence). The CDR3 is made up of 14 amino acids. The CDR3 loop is CSATGTAGAYGYTF. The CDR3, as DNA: TGCAGTGCTACCGGGACGGCCGGAGCTTATGGCTACACCTTC.

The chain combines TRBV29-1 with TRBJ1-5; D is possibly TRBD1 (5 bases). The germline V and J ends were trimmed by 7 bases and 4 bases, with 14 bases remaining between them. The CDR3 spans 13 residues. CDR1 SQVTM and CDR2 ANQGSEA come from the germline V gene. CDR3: CSASDSENQPQHF. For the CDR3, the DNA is TGCAGCGCCTCAGACAGCGAAAATCAGCCCCAGCATTTT. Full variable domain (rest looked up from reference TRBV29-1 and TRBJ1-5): SAVISQKPSRDICQRGTSLTIQCQVDSQVTMMFWYRQQPGQSLTLIATANQGSEATYESGFVIDKFPISRPNLTFSTLTVSNMSPEDSSIYLCSASDSENQPQHFGDGTRLSIL.

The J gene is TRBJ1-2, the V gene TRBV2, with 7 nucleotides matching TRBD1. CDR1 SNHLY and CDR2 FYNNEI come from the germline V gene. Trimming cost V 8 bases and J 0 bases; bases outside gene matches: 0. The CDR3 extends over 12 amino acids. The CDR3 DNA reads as TGTGCCAGCGGACAGGCTAACTATGGCTACACCTTC. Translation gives CASGQANYGYTF.

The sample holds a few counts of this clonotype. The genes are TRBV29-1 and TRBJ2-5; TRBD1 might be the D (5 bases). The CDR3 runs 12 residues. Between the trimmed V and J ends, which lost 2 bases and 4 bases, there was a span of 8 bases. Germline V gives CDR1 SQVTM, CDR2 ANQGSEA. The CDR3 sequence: CSVESGLETQYF. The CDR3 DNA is TGCAGCGTTGAATCAGGGTTAGAGACCCAGTACTTC.

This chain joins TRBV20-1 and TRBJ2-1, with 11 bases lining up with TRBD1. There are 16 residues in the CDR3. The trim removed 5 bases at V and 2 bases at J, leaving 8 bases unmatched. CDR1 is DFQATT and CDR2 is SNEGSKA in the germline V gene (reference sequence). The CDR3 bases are TGCAGTGCTGAGTTCGGGACAGGGGGAACCTACAATGAGCAGTTCTTC. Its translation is CSAEFGTGGTYNEQFF.

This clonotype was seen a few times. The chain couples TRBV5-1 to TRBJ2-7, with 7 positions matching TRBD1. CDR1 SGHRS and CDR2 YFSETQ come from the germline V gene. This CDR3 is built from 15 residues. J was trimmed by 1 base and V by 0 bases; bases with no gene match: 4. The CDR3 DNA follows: TGCGCCAGCAGCTTGGGGGGACAGCCTTCCTACGAGCAGTACTTC. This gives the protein CASSLGGQPSYEQYF.

The CDR3 region is CASSSRLAPETQYF. CDR3 DNA sequence: TGTGCCAGCAGCTCCCGACTAGCCCCAGAGACCCAGTACTTC. The V and J genes are TRBV5-8 and TRBJ2-5, with 7 positions matching TRBD2. The V and J ends lost 3 bases and 4 bases, in that order; junction bases with no gene match: 6. Germline V lookup: CDR1 SGHTS, CDR2 YDEGEE. CDR3 size: 14 residues.

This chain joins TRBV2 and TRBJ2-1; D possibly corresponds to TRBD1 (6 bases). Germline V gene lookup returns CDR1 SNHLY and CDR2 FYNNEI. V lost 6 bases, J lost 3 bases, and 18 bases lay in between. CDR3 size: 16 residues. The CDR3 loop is CASSDTGTSFYNEQFF. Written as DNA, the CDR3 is TGTGCCAGCAGCGACACCGGGACATCTTTCTACAATGAGCAGTTCTTC.

For the CDR3, the DNA is TGTGCCAGCAGTCGAAATTGGGACAGGGTTGCCGGGGCCAACGTCCTGACTTTC. This sequence encodes CASSRNWDRVAGANVLTF. The chain uses TRBV6-1 and TRBJ2-6, with 9 bases that match TRBD1. This CDR3 spans 18 amino acids. Germline V gene data show CDR1 as MNHNS and CDR2 as SASEGT. After removal of 5 bases from V and 4 bases from J, the junction contained 12 bases not matched to a gene.

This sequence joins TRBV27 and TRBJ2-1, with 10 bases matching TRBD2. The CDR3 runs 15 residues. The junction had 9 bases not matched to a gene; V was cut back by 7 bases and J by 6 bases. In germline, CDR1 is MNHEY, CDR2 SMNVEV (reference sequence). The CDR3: CASTDLAGAVNEQFF. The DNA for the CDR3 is TGTGCCAGCACTGATCTAGCGGGAGCTGTCAATGAGCAGTTCTTC.

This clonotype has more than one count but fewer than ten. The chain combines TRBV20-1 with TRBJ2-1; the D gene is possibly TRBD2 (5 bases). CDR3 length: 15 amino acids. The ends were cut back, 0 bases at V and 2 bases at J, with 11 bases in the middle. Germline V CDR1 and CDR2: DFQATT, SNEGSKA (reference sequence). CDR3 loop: CSAREQRRTYNEQFF. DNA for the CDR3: TGCAGTGCTAGAGAACAGCGGAGGACCTACAATGAGCAGTTCTTC.

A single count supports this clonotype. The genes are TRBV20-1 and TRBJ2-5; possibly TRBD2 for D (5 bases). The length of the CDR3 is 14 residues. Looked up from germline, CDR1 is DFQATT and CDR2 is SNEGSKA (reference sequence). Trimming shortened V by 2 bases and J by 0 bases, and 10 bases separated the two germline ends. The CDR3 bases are TGCAGTGCTAGACGAGGGCGGAACCAAGAGACCCAGTACTTC. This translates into CSARRGRNQETQYF.

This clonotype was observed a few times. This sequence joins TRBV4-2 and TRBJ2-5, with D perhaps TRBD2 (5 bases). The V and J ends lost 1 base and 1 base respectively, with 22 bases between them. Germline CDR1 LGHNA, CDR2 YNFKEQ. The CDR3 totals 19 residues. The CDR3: CASSQGERRRRMVQETQYF. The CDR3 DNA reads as TGTGCCAGCAGCCAAGGGGAGCGTAGGAGAAGGATGGTCCAAGAGACCCAGTACTTC.

In DNA form, the CDR3 reads TGCGCCAGCAGCTCGGAAGTAGGTTCCAGAAACGAGCAGTACTTC. Its translation: CASSSEVGSRNEQYF. The V and J genes are TRBV5-1 and TRBJ2-5; D not certain. The J call may be mistaken, given a closer DNA end match to TRBJ2-7. CDR3 size: 15 residues. The germline gives CDR1 SGHRS, CDR2 YFSETQ.

For the CDR3, the DNA is TGTGCCACCTCCGAACTGGGGGGACGGGGTTACTACGAGCAGTACTTC. It yields the protein CATSELGGRGYYEQYF. This chain joins TRBV13 and TRBJ2-4, with D perhaps matching TRBD2 (6 bases). TRBJ2-7 matches the DNA end more closely, so the J call is doubtful. Germline loops: CDR1 PRHDT, CDR2 FYEKMQ (reference sequence). The CDR3 is made up of 16 amino acids.

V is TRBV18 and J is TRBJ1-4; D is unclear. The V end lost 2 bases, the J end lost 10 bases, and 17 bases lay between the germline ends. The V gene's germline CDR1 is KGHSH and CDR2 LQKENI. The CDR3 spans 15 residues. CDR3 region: CASSPIRGQEAKLFF. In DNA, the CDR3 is TGTGCCAGCTCACCAATCCGAGGGCAGGAGGCAAAACTGTTTTTT.

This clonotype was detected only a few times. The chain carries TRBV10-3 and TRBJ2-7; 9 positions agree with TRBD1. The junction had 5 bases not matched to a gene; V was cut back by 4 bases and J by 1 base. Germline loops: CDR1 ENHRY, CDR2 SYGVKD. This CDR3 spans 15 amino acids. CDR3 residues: CAISVTGTGSYEQYF. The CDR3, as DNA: TGTGCCATCAGTGTAACCGGGACAGGGTCCTACGAGCAGTACTTC.

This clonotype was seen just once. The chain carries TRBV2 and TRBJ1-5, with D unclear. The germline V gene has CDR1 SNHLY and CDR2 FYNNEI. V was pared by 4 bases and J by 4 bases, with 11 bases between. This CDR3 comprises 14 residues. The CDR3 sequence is CASSGVVLNQPQHF. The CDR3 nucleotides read TGTGCCAGCAGTGGGGTCGTTCTAAATCAGCCCCAGCATTTT.

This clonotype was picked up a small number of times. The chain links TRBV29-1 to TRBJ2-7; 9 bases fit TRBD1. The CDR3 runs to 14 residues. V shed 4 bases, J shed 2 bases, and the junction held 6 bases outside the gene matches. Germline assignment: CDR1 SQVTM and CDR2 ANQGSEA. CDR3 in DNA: TGCAGCGTTGTGCCGGGACAGGGCCCCTACGAGCAGTACTTC. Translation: CSVVPGQGPYEQYF.

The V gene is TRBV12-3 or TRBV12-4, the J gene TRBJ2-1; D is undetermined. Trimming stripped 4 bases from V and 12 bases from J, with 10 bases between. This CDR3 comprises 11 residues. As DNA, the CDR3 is TGTGCCAGCAGTTCCCCACCTCTGCAGTTCTTC. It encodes CASSSPPLQFF.